What follows is one T cell receptor beta chain and its context. It was the roughly 130-subject validation cohort, separate from the approximately 620-subject first cohort, to which the donors belonged. The data originate from a study of cytomegalovirus exposure and HLA in healthy donors. The repertoire was sequenced with immunoSEQ multiplex PCR; TCRdb's copy has only in-frame clones and lacks some. The table shows more than 85,000 clones, with 85% to 90% occurring only once. Input material: PBMCs. This TCR derives from a woman aged 18-29 years in good health and CMV-seropositive.

This CDR3 reads CASSYSTGETQYF. In nucleotides, the CDR3 is TGTGCCAGCAGTTACTCGACAGGAGAGACCCAGTACTTC. The chain carries TRBV6-5 and TRBJ2-5; D is perhaps TRBD1 (6 bases). Germline V gene sequence: CDR1 MNHEY, CDR2 SVGAGI. The CDR3 is 13 amino acids. V lost 0 bases and J 4 bases, leaving 6 bases between the germline ends.